Below, one T cell receptor (beta chain) is given with its context. Its ends do not fully match the called genes, so a read error is possible. The data were obtained in a study of identical twins' blood T cells. The CDR3 loop spans 16 amino acids. CDR1 and CDR2 (germline): SGHVS, FQNEAQ. One entry per CDR3 protein results from TCRdb running MiXCR on the 5' RACE reads. The table lists a few hundred thousand distinct CDR3 sequences, roughly 27% of them singletons, with roughly 5.5% in the top ten. The material sequenced was PBMCs. The clonotype comes from a woman between 18 and 50 years old in good health. The rearrangement joins TRBV7-8 to TRBJ2-7; D gene ambiguous. Here the CDR3 DNA reads TGTGCCAGCAGCTTAGAGGTTGGGCGGAGCTCCTACGAGCAGTGCTTC. This encodes CASSLEVGRSSYEQCF. Full variable domain (outside the CDR3, taken from reference TRBV7-8 and TRBJ2-7): GAGVSQSPRYKVAKRGQDVALRCDPISGHVSLFWYQQALGQGPEFLTYFQNEAQLDKSGLPSDRFFAERPEGSVSTLKIQRTQQEDSAVYLCASSLEVGRSSYEQCFGPGTRLTVT.